These T cell receptor beta chains were read from a single sample in a study of blood T cell repertoires in COVID-19. The data were produced by immunoSEQ multiplex PCR, yet TCRdb's version contains in-frame clones alone and is incomplete. The sample lists about 26,000 clones; roughly 87% were seen once. The material sequenced was peripheral blood. Receptor source: a human donor in a cohort sampled during active COVID-19. The donor label of this sample is uncertain. Each CDR3 is given with its conserved first and last residue. The D gene is left open where the match is weak. Rows give clone size only sometimes, using once, few, many, or a class for an expanded clone.

TRBJ1-2 | 14 | TRBV6-6 | NA | TRBD1 | CASSLGGGGDGYTF | TGTGCCAGCAGCCTAGGGGGCGGTGGAGATGGCTACACCTTC
TRBJ2-3 | 19 | TRBV5-4 | NA | TRBD2 | CASSPVSVTASGGTDTQYF | TGTGCCAGCAGCCCCGTGAGCGTAACGGCCAGCGGGGGCACAGATACGCAGTATTTT
TRBJ1-5 | 12 | TRBV13 | once | NA | CASSLAPGSKHF | TGTGCCAGCAGCTTAGCCCCGGGGTCAAAACATTTT
TRBJ1-4 | 13 | TRBV18 | NA | NA | CASSRGEDEKLFF | TGTGCCAGCTCACGGGGGGAGGATGAAAAACTGTTTTTT
TRBJ1-1 | 17 | TRBV5-1 | NA | TRBD1 | CASSFQGQGIKDTEAFF | TGCGCCAGCAGCTTCCAGGGACAGGGAATAAAGGACACTGAAGCTTTCTTT
TRBJ1-4 | 15 | TRBV18 | NA | NA | CASSRPEGSNEKLFF | TGTGCCAGCTCACGACCCGAGGGCTCGAATGAAAAACTGTTTTTT
TRBJ2-2 | 17 | TRBV3-1/TRBV3-2 | NA | NA | CASSRVVIGANTGELFF | TGTGCCAGCAGCCGCGTAGTAATAGGGGCGAACACCGGGGAGCTGTTTTTT
TRBJ1-2 | 16 | TRBV9 | NA | TRBD1 | CASSPRGQGGSYGYTF | TGTGCCAGCAGCCCCCGGGGACAGGGAGGTAGCTATGGCTACACCTTC
TRBJ1-1 | 16 | TRBV2 | once | TRBD1 | CASMNDRGIMNTEAFF | TGTGCCAGTATGAACGACAGGGGAATTATGAACACTGAAGCTTTCTTT
TRBJ1-2 | 15 | TRBV18 | NA | TRBD1 | CASSPPGQVNYGYTF | TGTGCCAGCTCACCACCGGGACAGGTTAACTATGGCTACACCTTC
TRBJ1-2 | 13 | TRBV6-5 | NA | TRBD1 | CASTGQAGYGYTF | TGTGCCAGCACAGGACAGGCGGGCTATGGCTACACCTTC
TRBJ1-1 | 13 | TRBV12-3/TRBV12-4 | NA | NA | CASSLARGTEAFF | TGTGCCAGCAGTTTAGCTAGGGGGACTGAAGCTTTCTTT
TRBJ2-7 | 15 | TRBV7-2 | NA | TRBD2 | CASSLSGGGTYEQYF | TGTGCCAGCAGCTTATCTGGGGGGGGGACCTACGAGCAGTACTTC
TRBJ2-1 | 12 | TRBV9 | NA | TRBD1 | CASSVTGVEQFF | TGTGCCAGCAGCGTAACAGGGGTTGAGCAGTTCTTC
TRBJ2-2 | 15 | TRBV2 | NA | TRBD1 | CASAEDRGNTGELFF | TGTGCCAGCGCGGAGGACAGGGGCAACACCGGGGAGCTGTTTTTT
TRBJ1-6 | 17 | TRBV27 | NA | NA | CASTQSTASSYNSPLHF | TGTGCCAGCACCCAGTCGACAGCGAGCTCCTATAATTCACCCCTCCACTTT
TRBJ2-1 | 15 | TRBV7-9 | NA | NA | CASSFHWDNYNEQFF | TGTGCCAGCAGCTTCCACTGGGACAATTACAATGAGCAGTTCTTC
TRBJ1-1 | 14 | TRBV14 | NA | NA | CASSQARGNTEAFF | TGTGCCAGCAGCCAAGCAAGGGGGAACACTGAAGCTTTCTTT
TRBJ1-1 | 12 | TRBV11-2 | NA | TRBD1 | CASSPIQGKTFF | TGTGCCAGCAGCCCTATACAGGGGAAAACTTTCTTT
TRBJ2-1 | 13 | TRBV6-2/TRBV6-3 | NA | NA | CASSHPAGGEQFF | TGTGCCAGCAGTCACCCCGCGGGCGGCGAGCAGTTCTTC
TRBJ1-2 | 11 | TRBV28 | NA | NA | CATSWGGGYTF | TGTGCCACCAGCTGGGGAGGTGGCTACACCTTC
TRBJ2-3 | 15 | TRBV9 | NA | NA | CASSVAGGWTDTQYF | TGTGCCAGCAGCGTAGCGGGGGGCTGGACGGATACGCAGTATTTT
TRBJ2-2 | 16 | TRBV6-6 | NA | TRBD1 | CASRPGTGGLAGELFF | TGTGCCAGCAGGCCCGGGACAGGGGGCCTGGCCGGGGAGCTGTTTTTT
TRBJ2-5 | 10 | TRBV3-1/TRBV3-2 | NA | NA | CASGGETQYF | TGTGCCAGCGGGGGGGAGACCCAGTACTTC
TRBJ2-4 | 13 | TRBV19 | NA | NA | CASSIDRGNIQYF | TGTGCCAGTAGTATTGATCGGGGAAACATTCAGTACTTC
TRBJ2-2 | 17 | TRBV7-9 | NA | TRBD2 | CASSSNPGLAVTGELFF | TGTGCCAGCAGCTCCAACCCGGGACTAGCAGTCACGGGGGAGCTGTTTTTT
TRBJ2-6 | 20 | TRBV21-1 | NA | NA | CASSKGSRQGVRSGANVLTF | TGTGCCAGCAGCAAAGGAAGTAGACAGGGGGTTCGGTCTGGGGCCAACGTCCTGACTTTC
TRBJ2-5 | 13 | TRBV18 | NA | NA | CASSPFQEETQYF | TGTGCCAGCTCACCATTCCAGGAAGAGACCCAGTACTTC
TRBJ2-2 | 16 | TRBV5-6 | NA | TRBD2 | CASSFRRLALTGELFF | TGTGCCAGCAGCTTTCGGCGACTAGCATTAACCGGGGAGCTGTTTTTT
TRBJ1-1 | 17 | TRBV7-2 | NA | TRBD1 | CASRPGGRGTMNTEAFF | TGTGCCAGCAGGCCTGGGGGCAGGGGGACAATGAACACTGAAGCTTTCTTT
TRBJ2-3 | 12 | TRBV5-1 | NA | NA | CASSTEGDTQYF | TGCGCCAGCAGTACGGAGGGGGATACGCAGTATTTT
TRBJ2-5 | 15 | TRBV9 | NA | NA | CASSVVGGGGETQYF | TGTGCCAGCAGCGTAGTAGGAGGAGGTGGGGAGACCCAGTACTTC